This T cell receptor (beta chain) was recorded in a study of blood T cells in healthy people across ages. V shed 8 bases and J shed 0 bases, with 7 bases lying between them. The CDR3 extends over 13 amino acids. CDR1 and CDR2 from the germline V gene are SGHAT and FQNNGV. Alongside a J-beta primer mix, a sample-barcoded 5' primer served in a second PCR lasting roughly 7 to 11 cycles. TCRdb called the 5' RACE reads again in MiXCR, with one record for every CDR3 protein. The sample records 1.5 million to 2 million distinct CDR3 sequences, approximately 50% being singletons. This sequence was found in a woman aged 40 to 55 in good health. Source material: blood. The J gene is TRBJ2-2, the V gene TRBV11-2; D gene uncertain. DNA for the CDR3: TGTGCCAGCGTCCTCACGAACACCGGGGAGCTGTTTTTT. Translated, it gives CASVLTNTGELFF.